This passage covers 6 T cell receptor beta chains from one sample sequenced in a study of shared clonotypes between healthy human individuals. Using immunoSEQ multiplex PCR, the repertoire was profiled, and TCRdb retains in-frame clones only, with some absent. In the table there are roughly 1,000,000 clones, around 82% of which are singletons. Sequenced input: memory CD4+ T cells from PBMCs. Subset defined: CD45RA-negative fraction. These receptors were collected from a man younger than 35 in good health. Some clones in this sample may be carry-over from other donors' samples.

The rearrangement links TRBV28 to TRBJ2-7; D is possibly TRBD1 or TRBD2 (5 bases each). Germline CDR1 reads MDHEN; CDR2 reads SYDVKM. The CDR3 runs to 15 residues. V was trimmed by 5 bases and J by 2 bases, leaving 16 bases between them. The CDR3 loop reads CASSEPWGFAYEQYF. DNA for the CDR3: TGTGCCAGCAGTGAACCGTGGGGGTTTGCCTACGAGCAGTACTTC.

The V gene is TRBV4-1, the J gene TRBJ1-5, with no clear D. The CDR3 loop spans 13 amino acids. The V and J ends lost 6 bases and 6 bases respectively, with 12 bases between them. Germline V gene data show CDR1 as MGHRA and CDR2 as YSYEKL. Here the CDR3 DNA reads TGCGCCAGCAGTGAGTTTACAGCTCAGCCCCAGCATTTT. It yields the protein CASSEFTAQPQHF.

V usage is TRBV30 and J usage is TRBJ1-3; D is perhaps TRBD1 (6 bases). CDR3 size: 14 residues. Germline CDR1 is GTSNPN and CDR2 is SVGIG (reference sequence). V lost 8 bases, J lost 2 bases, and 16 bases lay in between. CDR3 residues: CALVPRGTGNTIYF. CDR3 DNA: TGTGCCCTGGTACCCAGGGGAACTGGAAACACCATATATTTT.

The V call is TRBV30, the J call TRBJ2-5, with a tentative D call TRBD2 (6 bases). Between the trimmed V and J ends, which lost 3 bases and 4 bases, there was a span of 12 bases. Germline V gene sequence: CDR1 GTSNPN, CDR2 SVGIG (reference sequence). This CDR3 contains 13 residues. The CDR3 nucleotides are TGTGCCTGGAGGGCTATGGGGGGAGAGACCCAGTACTTC. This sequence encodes CAWRAMGGETQYF.

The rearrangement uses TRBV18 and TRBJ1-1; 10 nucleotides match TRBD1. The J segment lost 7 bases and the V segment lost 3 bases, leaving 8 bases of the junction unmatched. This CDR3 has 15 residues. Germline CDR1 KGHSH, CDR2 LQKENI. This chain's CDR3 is CASSPYGQGVVEAFF. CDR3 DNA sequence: TGTGCCAGCTCACCTTACGGACAGGGGGTGGTTGAAGCTTTCTTT.

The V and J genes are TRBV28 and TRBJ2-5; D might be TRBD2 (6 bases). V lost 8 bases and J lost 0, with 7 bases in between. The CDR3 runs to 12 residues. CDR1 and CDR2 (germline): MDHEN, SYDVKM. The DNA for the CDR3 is TGTGCCAGCGGAGGGGACCAAGAGACCCAGTACTTC. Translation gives CASGGDQETQYF.